This T cell receptor beta chain is from a study of cytomegalovirus exposure and HLA in healthy donors. Study-level results: The CMV antigen specificity of three CMV-associated chains was confirmed through in vitro analysis.

About this clone itself: Its cognate antigen is unknown.

The V gene's germline CDR1 is MNHNY and CDR2 SVGAGI (reference sequence). CDR3 size: 16 residues. Losses at the gene ends were 6 bases for V and 7 bases for J; bases not matched to a gene: 15. Primers: 60 Vbeta forward and 13 Jbeta reverse. Clones were sequenced by immunoSEQ multiplex PCR, and TCRdb holds only the in-frame ones, with some missing. Here the sample spans 80,000 to 130,000 clones, 75% being singletons. The V gene is TRBV6-6, the J gene TRBJ2-3; TRBD2 agrees at 8 bases. The receptor comes from a woman younger than 30 in good health and CMV-seropositive. Sequencing was done on a sample of PBMCs. The CDR3 DNA follows: TGTGCCAGCAGACCGCCCACTAGCGGCGGGGGATATACGCAGTATTTT. It translates to CASRPPTSGGGYTQYF.